This is a list of T cell receptor beta chains from one sample in a study of T cells in Graves' hyperthyroidism and ophthalmopathy. MiXCR was run by TCRdb on the multiplex PCR reads, yielding one entry per CDR3 protein. The table records approximately 590,000 distinct CDR3 sequences, around 16% of them present only once. Sequencing was carried out using blood. The receptors were sampled from a woman aged 25 to 39 with Graves' hyperthyroidism. CDR3s include the opening cysteine and the closing phenylalanine or tryptophan. The D gene is left open where the match is weak. Size is stated for part of the rows, as once, few or many counts, or as a class when the clone is expanded.

D	size	V	J	DNA	CDR3
NA	few	TRBV6-1	TRBJ2-2	TGTGCCAGCCATAGTCAGGACTCCACCGGGGAGCTGTTTTTT	CASHSQDSTGELFF
NA	NA	TRBV6-1	TRBJ2-7	TGTGCCAGCAGCCAAAATCTCCAACAGTACGAGCAGTACTTC	CASSQNLQQYEQYF
NA	many	TRBV10-1	TRBJ2-5	TGCGCCAGCAGTGAGTCCGGGGCGGCAGGGGCTCGAGAGACCCAGTACTTC	CASSESGAAGARETQYF
TRBD2	many	TRBV5-1	TRBJ2-1	TGCGCCAGCAGCAAGGGACTAGCGGGAGTTGCCTACAATGAGCAGTTCTTC	CASSKGLAGVAYNEQFF
TRBD2	many	TRBV28	TRBJ2-1	TGTGCCAGTGCGGCGGCTAGCGGGATGGGCTACAATGAGCAGTTCTTC	CASAAASGMGYNEQFF
NA	NA	TRBV10-3	TRBJ2-7	TGTGCCATCAGTGATCAGCCCCCTGATTACATGGCCGAGCAGTACTTC	CAISDQPPDYMAEQYF
NA	many	TRBV5-1	TRBJ2-7	TGCGCCAGCAGCTTGGGAGTATGGGAATACAGAGACTACGAGCAGTACTTC	CASSLGVWEYRDYEQYF
TRBD2	NA	TRBV7-3	TRBJ2-4	TGTGCCAGCAGCTCACTGACCGGGACTAGCAGTAACATTCAGTACTTC	CASSSLTGTSSNIQYF
TRBD1	many	TRBV7-2	TRBJ2-1	TGTGCCAGCAGCTTCCCCCCCGGGACAGCTTACAATGAGCAGTTCTTC	CASSFPPGTAYNEQFF
TRBD2	many	TRBV6-1	TRBJ2-1	TGTGCCAGCAGTAGGCTAGCGGGAGAAAAGTCCAATGAGCAGTTCTTC	CASSRLAGEKSNEQFF
NA	many	TRBV12-3/TRBV12-4	TRBJ1-5	TGTGCCAGCAGCCTCGTATTGAATCAGCCCCAGCATTTT	CASSLVLNQPQHF
NA	many	TRBV11-2	TRBJ1-1	TGTGCCAGCAGCCCCAGACCGGGAAACACTGAAGCTTTCTTT	CASSPRPGNTEAFF
NA	few	TRBV6-2/TRBV6-3	TRBJ2-6	TGTGCCAGCAGCACCCGGCAGGGTGGCCTCTCTGGGGCCAACGTCCTGACTTTC	CASSTRQGGLSGANVLTF
NA	NA	TRBV27	TRBJ1-1	TGTGCCAGCAGTTTCGGGGGAGAAGGCACTGAAGCTTTCTTT	CASSFGGEGTEAFF
TRBD1	many	TRBV27	TRBJ2-3	TGTGCCAGCAGACCGGACAGGGGTGGGCCAGATACGCAGTATTTT	CASRPDRGGPDTQYF
TRBD2	many	TRBV28	TRBJ2-5	TGTGCCAGCAGTTCCCCCAGCGGGGCAGAGACCCAGTACTTC	CASSSPSGAETQYF
NA	many	TRBV5-1	TRBJ2-3	TGCGCCAGCAGCCTGGGCGCGGGACACGGCACAGATACGCAGTATTTT	CASSLGAGHGTDTQYF
NA	many	TRBV6-6	TRBJ2-3	TGTGCCAGCAGTTACTCGATAGGGGGGGGTTCCCGCACAGATACGCAGTATTTT	CASSYSIGGGSRTDTQYF
NA	NA	TRBV6-1	TRBJ2-6	TGTGCCAGCAGTCGACAGTCCCCATCAAGCTCTGGGGCCAACGTCCTGACTTTC	CASSRQSPSSSGANVLTF
TRBD2	many	TRBV20-1	TRBJ2-1	TGCAGTGCTAGAGCCCGGACTAGCGGGAGGCGCAACTACAATGAGCAGTTCTTC	CSARARTSGRRNYNEQFF
NA	many	TRBV3-1	TRBJ2-1	TGTGCCAGCAGCCAAGCGGGAGTCATCTCCTACAATGAGCAGTTCTTC	CASSQAGVISYNEQFF
TRBD1	many	TRBV7-2	TRBJ1-1	TGTGCCAGCAGCTTAGGGTGGCGGGACAGGGGACTGAACACTGAAGCTTTCTTT	CASSLGWRDRGLNTEAFF
NA	many	TRBV7-6	TRBJ2-1	TGTGCCAGCAGCGCCGGCTCAGAGTACAATGAGCAGTTCTTC	CASSAGSEYNEQFF
TRBD1	many	TRBV15	TRBJ1-2	TGTGCCACCGGACAGGGCCTCTATGGCTACACCTTC	CATGQGLYGYTF
TRBD2	many	TRBV7-9	TRBJ2-5	TGTGCCAGCAGCCTATGGACTAGCGGGATGGAGACCCAGTACTTC	CASSLWTSGMETQYF
NA	NA	TRBV25-1	TRBJ2-5	TGTGCCAGCAGTGAATCCGGCGGAGGGCAAGAGACCCAGTACTTC	CASSESGGGQETQYF
NA	many	TRBV2	TRBJ2-7	TGTGCCAGCAGTGAAGCGTACAGGGAGGACGAGCAGTACTTC	CASSEAYREDEQYF
NA	NA	TRBV5-1	TRBJ2-2	TGCGCCAGCAGCTTGGCCGCCAGGGCGAACACCGGGGAGCTGTTTTTT	CASSLAARANTGELFF
TRBD2	many	TRBV7-2	TRBJ2-1	TGTGCCAGCAGCCCTAGGAGGGAGGGTAGGCAGTTCTTC	CASSPRREGRQFF
TRBD2	many	TRBV2	TRBJ2-7	TGTGCCAGCGACCCGCTAACTAGCGGGAGTTCCTACGAGCAGTACTTC	CASDPLTSGSSYEQYF
NA	many	TRBV6-2/TRBV6-3	TRBJ2-7	TGTGCCAGCAGTCCCCCGACAGAGCCATACGAGCAGTACTTC	CASSPPTEPYEQYF
NA	NA	TRBV20-1	TRBJ2-7	TGCAGTGCTAGAGGATCCTACGAGCAGTACTTC	CSARGSYEQYF
TRBD2	many	TRBV7-3	TRBJ2-5	TGTGCCAGCAGCCGCGGGAGGGAAGAGACCCAGTACTTC	CASSRGREETQYF
NA	many	TRBV20-1	TRBJ2-4	TGCAGTGCTAGAGACAGGGCCAAAAACATTCAGTACTTC	CSARDRAKNIQYF
NA	many	TRBV12-3/TRBV12-4	TRBJ2-3	TGTGCCAGCAGCCAACTGTACCGGGACTCCCACACAGATACGCAGTATTTT	CASSQLYRDSHTDTQYF
NA	NA	TRBV25-1	TRBJ2-7	TGTGCCAGCAGTGAGAGTTACTACGAGCAGTACTTC	CASSESYYEQYF
TRBD1	NA	TRBV6-5	TRBJ1-4	TGTGCCAGCAGTTACTCCGGGACAGGGCGGGATGAAAAACTGTTTTTT	CASSYSGTGRDEKLFF
NA	many	TRBV28	TRBJ1-5	TGTGCCAGCAGCGCGAATTGGGGGAGCAATCAGCCCCAGCATTTT	CASSANWGSNQPQHF
NA	few	TRBV10-1	TRBJ2-1	TGCGCCAGCAGTGAGTCGACAGGAGTACGGCAGTTCTTC	CASSESTGVRQFF
NA	many	TRBV9	TRBJ1-2	TGTGCCAGCAGCCTCGGGTCCCTTGGGGGCTACACCTTC	CASSLGSLGGYTF
NA	few	TRBV30	TRBJ2-2	TGTGCCTGGAGTCCCTTCCACTTGACAGGAGGGCGATTGTTTTTT	CAWSPFHLTGGRLFF
TRBD1	few	TRBV5-8	TRBJ1-1	TGTGCCAGCAGCTTTCCCTACAGGGGGCGGAACACTGAAGCTTTCTTT	CASSFPYRGRNTEAFF
NA	many	TRBV20-1	TRBJ2-7	TGCAGTGCCGCACCTGGGACCCAGGGGTACGAGCAGTACTTC	CSAAPGTQGYEQYF
NA	many	TRBV5-1	TRBJ2-1	TGCGCCAGCAGCTTGAAGTCAGGGGCGAATGAGCAGTTCTTC	CASSLKSGANEQFF
NA	many	TRBV2	TRBJ1-1	TGTGCCAGCAGACCAGGACGGTACACTGAAGCTTTCTTT	CASRPGRYTEAFF